The clone carrying this TCR beta chain was seen a few times. Its cognate antigen is unknown. This entry belongs to a study of naive and memory T cell subsets. Study conclusions and caveats: Possibly reflecting memory cells re-expressing CD45RA, a few larger clonotypes occurred in naive repertoires, especially CD8.

The CDR3 runs 16 residues. Germline values: CDR1 ENHRY, CDR2 SYGVKD. After removal of 4 bases from V and 2 bases from J, the junction contained 0 bases not matched to a gene. The beta constant-region primer was an equimolar mix of two oligonucleotides covering TRBC1 and TRBC2. Four rounds of PCR amplified the ligated cDNA using nested alpha and beta constant-region primers plus SP2. TCRdb passed the UMI-ligation and nested PCR reads through MiXCR, listing each CDR3 protein once. Of approximately 150,000 distinct CDR3 sequences in the sample, roughly 22% were seen once. Sequencing was carried out using naive CD4+ T cells from blood. The source is a human donor in good health. The gene calls are TRBV10-3 and TRBJ2-1, with TRBD2 matching 15 bases. CDR3 DNA: TGTGCCATCAGTGGGACTAGCGGGAGGGCCTACAATGAGCAGTTCTTC. Protein: CAISGTSGRAYNEQFF.